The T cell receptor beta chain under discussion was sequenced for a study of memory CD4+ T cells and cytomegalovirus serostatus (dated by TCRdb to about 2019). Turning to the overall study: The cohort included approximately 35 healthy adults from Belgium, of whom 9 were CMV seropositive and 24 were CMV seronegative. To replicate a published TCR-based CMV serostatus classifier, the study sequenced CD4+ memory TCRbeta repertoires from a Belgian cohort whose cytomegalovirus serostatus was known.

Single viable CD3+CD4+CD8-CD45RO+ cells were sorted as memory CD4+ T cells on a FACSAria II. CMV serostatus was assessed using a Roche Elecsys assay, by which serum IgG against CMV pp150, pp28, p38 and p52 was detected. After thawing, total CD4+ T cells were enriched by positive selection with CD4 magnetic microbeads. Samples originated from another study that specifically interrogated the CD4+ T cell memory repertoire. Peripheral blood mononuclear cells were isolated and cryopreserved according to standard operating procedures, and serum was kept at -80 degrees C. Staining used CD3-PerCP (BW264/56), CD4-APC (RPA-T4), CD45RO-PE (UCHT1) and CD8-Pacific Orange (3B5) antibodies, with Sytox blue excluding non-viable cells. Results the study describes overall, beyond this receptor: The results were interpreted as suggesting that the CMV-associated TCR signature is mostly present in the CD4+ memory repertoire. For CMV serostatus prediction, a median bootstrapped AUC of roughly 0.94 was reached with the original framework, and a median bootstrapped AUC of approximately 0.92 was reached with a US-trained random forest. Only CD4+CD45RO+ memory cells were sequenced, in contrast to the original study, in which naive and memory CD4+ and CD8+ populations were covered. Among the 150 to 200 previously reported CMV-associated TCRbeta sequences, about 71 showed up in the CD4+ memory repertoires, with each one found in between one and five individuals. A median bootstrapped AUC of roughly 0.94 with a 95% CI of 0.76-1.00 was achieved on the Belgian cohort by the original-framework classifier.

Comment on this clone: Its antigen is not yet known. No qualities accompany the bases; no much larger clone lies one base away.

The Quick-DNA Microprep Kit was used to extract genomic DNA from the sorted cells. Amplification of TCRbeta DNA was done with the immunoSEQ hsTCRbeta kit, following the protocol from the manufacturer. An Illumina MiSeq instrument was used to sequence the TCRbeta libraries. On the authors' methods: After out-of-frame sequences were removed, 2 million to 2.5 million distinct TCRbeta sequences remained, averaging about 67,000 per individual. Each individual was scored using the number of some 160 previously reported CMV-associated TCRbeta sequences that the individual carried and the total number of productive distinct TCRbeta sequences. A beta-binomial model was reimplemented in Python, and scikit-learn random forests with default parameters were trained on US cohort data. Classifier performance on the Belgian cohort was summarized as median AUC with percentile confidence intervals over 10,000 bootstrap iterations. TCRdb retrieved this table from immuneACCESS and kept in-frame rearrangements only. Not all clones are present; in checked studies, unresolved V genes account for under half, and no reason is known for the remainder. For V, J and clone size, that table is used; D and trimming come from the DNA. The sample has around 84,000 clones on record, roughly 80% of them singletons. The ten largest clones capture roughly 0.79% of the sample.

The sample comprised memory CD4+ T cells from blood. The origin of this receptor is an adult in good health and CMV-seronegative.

The CDR3 amino acid sequence is: CASRPFRDRGEKLFF. The DNA sequence is given as TGCGCCAGCAGACCTTTTCGGGACCGCGGAGAAAAACTGTTTTTT. This receptor chain uses TRBV4-1 and TRBJ1-4; TRBD1 could be the D gene, as 5 bases match. The CDR3, cysteine through phenylalanine, is 15 amino acids long. Just the 45-base CDR3 DNA is kept, in frame starting at base 1. The junction carries 19 bases between V and J, which are trimmed by 6 bases and 8 bases respectively. CDR1 MGHRA and CDR2 YSYEKL were looked up in the germline V gene.